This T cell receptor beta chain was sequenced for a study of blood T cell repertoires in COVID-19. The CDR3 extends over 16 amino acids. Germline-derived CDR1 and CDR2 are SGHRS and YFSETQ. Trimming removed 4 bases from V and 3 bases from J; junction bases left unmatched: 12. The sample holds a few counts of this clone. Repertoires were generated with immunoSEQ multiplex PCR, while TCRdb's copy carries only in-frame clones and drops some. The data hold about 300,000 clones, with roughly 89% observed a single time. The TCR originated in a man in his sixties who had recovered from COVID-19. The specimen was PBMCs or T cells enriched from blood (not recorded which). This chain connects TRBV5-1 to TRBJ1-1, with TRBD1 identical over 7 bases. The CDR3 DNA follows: TGCGCCAGCAGCCGAGAACAGGGGCTGGTTTACACTGAAGCTTTCTTT. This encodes CASSREQGLVYTEAFF. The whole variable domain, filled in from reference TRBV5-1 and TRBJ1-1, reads KAGVTQTPRYLIKTRGQQVTLSCSPISGHRSVSWYQQTPGQGLQFLFEYFSETQRNKGNFPGRFSGRQFSNSRSEMNVSTLELGDSALYLCASSREQGLVYTEAFFGQGTRLTVV.